The clone carrying this TCR beta chain was counted between two and nine times. Its target is unknown. The data derive from a study of T cell responses to AZD1222 COVID-19 vaccine. Study conclusions and caveats: After the peak T cell response, and only then, were repertoires sampled. Just a handful of people given AZD1222 tested seropositive at baseline. Nearly half of spike-specific TCRs reportedly target variant regions that are unmutated in the B.1.351 and B.1.1.7 variants. Clonal diversity may have been underestimated, and the donors were mostly white British, with more females than males.

Germline values: CDR1 SGDLS, CDR2 YYNGEE. This CDR3 is 13 amino acids long. Trimming shortened V by 4 bases and J by 6 bases, and 12 bases separated the two germline ends. Assay: immunoSEQ multiplex PCR; the TCRdb copy retains only in-frame clones and omits some. Here the sample spans some 150,000 clones, roughly 89% being singletons. The chain links TRBV9 to TRBJ2-3; D gene uncertain. Specimen: peripheral blood, collected on day 0 of AZD1222 vaccination. The clonotype comes from an adult in good health. The CDR3 bases are TGTGCCAGCAGCCCTCCCAGCATGGATACGCAGTATTTT. Translating gives CASSPPSMDTQYF.